This T cell receptor beta chain is from a study of OX40 agonist ivuxolimab in advanced cancers. Points from the study as a whole: Averaged across samples, CD8+ T cells carried more expanded clones than CD4+ did. At 0.1 to 3.0 mg/kg, CD4+ and CD8+ blood T cells expanded clonally by week 6. Partly responding patients at 0.1-3.0 mg/kg showed some of the smallest clonal expansion.

Concerning this clone: No antigen is known for it.

Sequencing was performed with immunoSEQ multiplex PCR; in TCRdb, only in-frame clones are kept and a portion is missing. This sample has roughly 100,000 clones, with around 85% found just once. This CDR3 contains 17 residues. In germline, CDR1 is LNHDA, CDR2 SQIVND (reference sequence). Trimming at V came to 1 base and at J to 0 bases, leaving 7 bases not matched to a gene. Sampling of blood occurred at baseline, cycle 4 day 1, and cycle 7 day 1. The starting material was CD4+ or CD8+ T cells sorted from blood, obtained in a trial of the OX40 agonist ivuxolimab. This chain uses TRBV19 with TRBJ2-7, with 9 bases lining up with TRBD2. The sequence came from an adult with an advanced solid tumor such as melanoma, head and neck, liver or kidney cancer. Here the CDR3 DNA reads TGTGCCAGTAGTATAGGGATTAATAGCGGGAGCTCCTACGAGCAGTACTTC. Protein: CASSIGINSGSSYEQYF.